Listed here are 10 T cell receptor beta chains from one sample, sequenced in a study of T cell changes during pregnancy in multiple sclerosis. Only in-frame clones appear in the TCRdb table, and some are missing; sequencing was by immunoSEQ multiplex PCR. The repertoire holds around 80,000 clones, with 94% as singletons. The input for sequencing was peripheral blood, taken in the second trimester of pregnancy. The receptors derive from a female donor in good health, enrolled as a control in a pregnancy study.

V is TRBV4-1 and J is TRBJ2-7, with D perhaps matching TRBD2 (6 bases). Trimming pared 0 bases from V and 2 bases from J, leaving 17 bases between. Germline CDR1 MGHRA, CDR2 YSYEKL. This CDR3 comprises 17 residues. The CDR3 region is CASSQDIGLRPTYEQYF. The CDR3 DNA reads TGCGCCAGCAGCCAAGATATTGGACTAAGGCCGACCTACGAGCAGTACTTC.

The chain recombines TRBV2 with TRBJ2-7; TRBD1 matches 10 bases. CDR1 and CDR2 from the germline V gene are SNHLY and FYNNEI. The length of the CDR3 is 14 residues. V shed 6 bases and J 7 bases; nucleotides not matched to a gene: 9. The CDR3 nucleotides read TGTGCCAGCAGACCGGGACAGGGGCTTTGGGAGCAGTACTTC. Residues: CASRPGQGLWEQYF.

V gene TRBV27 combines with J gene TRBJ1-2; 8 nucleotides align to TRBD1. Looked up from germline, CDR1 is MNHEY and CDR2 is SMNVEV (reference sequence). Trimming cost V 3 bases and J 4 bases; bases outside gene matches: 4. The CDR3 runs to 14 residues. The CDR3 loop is CASSFARGPYGYTF. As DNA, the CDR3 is TGTGCCAGCAGTTTCGCCAGGGGGCCCTATGGCTACACCTTC.

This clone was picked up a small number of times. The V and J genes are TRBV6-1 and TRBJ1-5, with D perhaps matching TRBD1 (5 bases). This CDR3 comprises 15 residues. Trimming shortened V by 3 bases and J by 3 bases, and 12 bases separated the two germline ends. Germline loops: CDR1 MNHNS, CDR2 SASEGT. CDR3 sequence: CASSEGPEVNQPQHF. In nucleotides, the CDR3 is TGTGCCAGCAGTGAGGGGCCTGAAGTCAATCAGCCCCAGCATTTT.

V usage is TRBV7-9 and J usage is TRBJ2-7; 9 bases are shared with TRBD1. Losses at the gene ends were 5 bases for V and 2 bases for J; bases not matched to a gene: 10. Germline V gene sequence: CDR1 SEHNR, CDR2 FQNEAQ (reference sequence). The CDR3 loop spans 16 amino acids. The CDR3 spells CASSPKVGTGTYEQYF. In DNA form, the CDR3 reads TGTGCCAGCAGCCCGAAGGTCGGGACAGGGACCTACGAGCAGTACTTC.

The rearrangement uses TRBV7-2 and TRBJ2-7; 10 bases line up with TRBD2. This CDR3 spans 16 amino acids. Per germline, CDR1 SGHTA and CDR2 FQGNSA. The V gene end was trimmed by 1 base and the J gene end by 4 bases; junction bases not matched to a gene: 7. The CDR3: CASSLGVSSGSYEQYF. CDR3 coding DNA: TGTGCCAGCAGCTTAGGAGTTTCTAGCGGGAGTTACGAGCAGTACTTC. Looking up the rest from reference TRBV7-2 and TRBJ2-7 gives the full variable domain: GAGVSQSPSNKVTEKGKDVELRCDPISGHTALYWYRQSLGQGLEFLIYFQGNSAPDKSGLPSDRFSAERTGGSVSTLTIQRTQQEDSAVYLCASSLGVSSGSYEQYFGPGTRLTVT.

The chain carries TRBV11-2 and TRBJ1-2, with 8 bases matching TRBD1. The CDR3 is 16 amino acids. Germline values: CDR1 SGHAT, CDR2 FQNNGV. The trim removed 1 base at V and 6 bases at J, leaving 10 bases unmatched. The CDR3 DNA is TGTGCCAGCAGCTTAGGTCGGACAGGGTGGGAGGATGGCTACACCTTC. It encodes CASSLGRTGWEDGYTF.

The CDR3 here is CASSLSGTGAPDTQYF. The CDR3 DNA reads as TGTGCCAGCAGCTTATCCGGGACAGGGGCTCCAGATACGCAGTATTTT. This chain connects TRBV11-3 to TRBJ2-3, with TRBD1 matching over 10 bases. Germline V lookup: CDR1 SGHNT, CDR2 YENEEA. The CDR3 length is 16 residues. Trimming at V came to 2 bases and at J to 4 bases, leaving 6 bases not matched to a gene.

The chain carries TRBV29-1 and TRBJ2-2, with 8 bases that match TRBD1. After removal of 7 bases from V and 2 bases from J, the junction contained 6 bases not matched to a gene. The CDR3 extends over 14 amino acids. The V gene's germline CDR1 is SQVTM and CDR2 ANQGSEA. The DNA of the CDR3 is TGCAGCGGGGGACAGGCCCTTAACACCGGGGAGCTGTTTTTT. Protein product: CSGGQALNTGELFF.

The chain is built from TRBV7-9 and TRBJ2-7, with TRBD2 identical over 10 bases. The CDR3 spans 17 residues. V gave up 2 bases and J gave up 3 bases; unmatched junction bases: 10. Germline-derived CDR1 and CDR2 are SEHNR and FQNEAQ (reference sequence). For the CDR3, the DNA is TGTGCCAGCAGCTTATGGAGCGGGAGGGCCCAGAGCTACGAGCAGTACTTC. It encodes CASSLWSGRAQSYEQYF. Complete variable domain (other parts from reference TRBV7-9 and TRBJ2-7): DTGVSQNPRHKITKRGQNVTFRCDPISEHNRLYWYRQTLGQGPEFLTYFQNEAQLEKSRLLSDRFSAERPKGSFSTLEIQRTEQGDSAMYLCASSLWSGRAQSYEQYFGPGTRLTVT.